The next 32 T cell receptor beta chains were all read from a single sample in a study of T cells in Graves' hyperthyroidism and ophthalmopathy. The CDR3 regions of TCR beta were amplified from RNA transcripts. The primer set for the first-round RT-PCR of the TCR CDR3 was HTBI. MiXCR, run by TCRdb on the multiplex PCR reads, gives a single entry per CDR3 protein. The sample has 400,000 or so distinct CDR3 sequences, about 14% seen once. The sequenced sample was blood. The receptors here all came from a young woman with Graves' ophthalmopathy.

In this sample, this clonotype turned up a few times. The chain recombines TRBV20-1 with TRBJ1-3; D remains unclear. CDR3 length equals 16 residues. V lost 3 bases and J lost 0, with 15 bases in between. Germline V gives CDR1 DFQATT, CDR2 SNEGSKA (reference sequence). The CDR3, as DNA: TGCAGTGCTAGTCTGGGTGGACTCATCTCTGGAAACACCATATATTTT. Protein product: CSASLGGLISGNTIYF.

Comments on this clonotype: This may be a read error, as it is one base from a much larger clone. The chain couples TRBV12-3 or TRBV12-4 to TRBJ1-3; TRBD1 matches 11 bases. There are 15 residues in the CDR3. CDR3 sequence reads: CASRDRGLTGSTIYF. The CDR3 DNA follows: TGTGCCAGCAGGGACAGGGGGCTGACTGGAAGCACCATATATTTT.

Ten or more counts support this clonotype. This rearrangement joins TRBV6-2 or TRBV6-3 to TRBJ2-3, with 7 bases lining up with TRBD2. The CDR3 has 17 amino acids. The germline gives CDR1 MNHEY, CDR2 SVGEGT. The trim removed 2 bases at V and 5 bases at J, leaving 13 bases unmatched. CDR3 nucleotides: TGTGCCAGCAGTTACGACGTGGCGGGGGTTCTGCAAGATACGCAGTATTTT. This translates into CASSYDVAGVLQDTQYF.

This clonotype has ten or more counts. V is TRBV7-8 and J is TRBJ1-5; D is ambiguous. Per the germline V gene, CDR1 is SGHVS and CDR2 is FQNEAQ. The V gene lost 0 bases and the J gene lost 4 bases, with 4 bases spanning the gap. CDR3 length equals 13 residues. CDR3 nucleotide sequence: TGTGCCAGCAGCTTAGCGCCGAATCAGCCCCAGCATTTT. Translating gives CASSLAPNQPQHF.

In regard to this clonotype: Germline is not matched at one junction end, which may reflect a read error. The gene calls are TRBV6-2 or TRBV6-3 and TRBJ1-2; D not certain. CDR3 size: 11 residues. The germline CDR1 and CDR2 sequences are MNHEY and SVGEGT. The CDR3 protein is CAISGGGGYTF. As DNA, the CDR3 is TGTGCCATCAGTGGCGGCGGTGGCTACACCTTC.

In regard to this clonotype: No conserved phenylalanine or tryptophan ends this CDR3, so it is likely a read error. J is TRBJ1-6 and V is TRBV27; D is undetermined. The CDR3 loop spans 13 amino acids. Deletions cut 4 bases from V and 6 bases from J, with 7 bases between. Germline CDR1 reads MNHEY; CDR2 reads SMNVEV (reference sequence). Here the CDR3 reads CASSSNFNSPLHL. DNA for the CDR3: TGTGCCAGCAGTTCTAACTTTAATTCACCCCTCCACCTT.

The gene calls are TRBV6-1 and TRBJ1-1; the match to TRBD1 covers 8 bases. With 6 bases clipped from V and 10 bases from J, the junction kept 10 bases outside the gene matches. This CDR3 has 13 amino acids. From germline, CDR1 is MNHNS and CDR2 SASEGT. Here the CDR3 reads CASSSRQGAGAFF. DNA of the CDR3: TGTGCCAGCAGCTCTCGGCAGGGGGCCGGAGCTTTCTTT.

This clonotype came up many times. The CDR3 DNA reads as TGTGCCAGCACCCCGGGACATTGGGGCTACACCTTC. Translating it yields CASTPGHWGYTF. This sequence joins TRBV28 and TRBJ1-2; D may be TRBD1 (6 bases). There are 12 residues in the CDR3. Germline V gene data show CDR1 as MDHEN and CDR2 as SYDVKM. The germline V and J ends were trimmed by 7 bases and 8 bases, with 14 bases remaining between them.

This clonotype has more than one count but fewer than ten. The chain carries TRBV9 and TRBJ2-3; no firm D call. V lost 4 bases, J lost 0 bases, and 24 bases lay in between. The CDR3 spans 19 residues. Per germline, CDR1 SGDLS and CDR2 YYNGEE. The chain's CDR3 is CASSTWTPGKPASTDTQYF. CDR3 DNA: TGTGCCAGCAGCACCTGGACCCCTGGTAAACCCGCTAGCACAGATACGCAGTATTTT. The whole variable domain, remainder taken from reference TRBV9 and TRBJ2-3, is DSGVTQTPKHLITATGQRVTLRCSPRSGDLSVYWYQQSLDQGLQFLIQYYNGEERAKGNILERFSAQQFPDLHSELNLSSLELGDSALYFCASSTWTPGKPASTDTQYFGPGTRLTVL.

This clonotype was observed a few times. The chain is built from TRBV12-3 or TRBV12-4 and TRBJ2-3; D call uncertain. The length of the CDR3 is 12 residues. Trimming took 3 bases from V and 6 from J, leaving 7 bases between them. The CDR3 reads CASSFTPDTQYF. Here the CDR3 DNA reads TGTGCCAGCAGTTTTACACCCGATACGCAGTATTTT.

A word on this clonotype: A read error is possible here, since a much larger clone lies one base away. J is TRBJ2-7 and V is TRBV7-3; a weak D match, TRBD1 (6 bases). CDR3 length: 14 amino acids. V lost 0 bases and J lost 8, with 14 bases in between. Germline V gene lookup returns CDR1 SGHTA and CDR2 FQGTGA. CDR3 bases: TGTGCCAGCAGCTTAACGACAGGTGGAGACAAGCAGTACTTC. This codes for CASSLTTGGDKQYF.

In regard to this clonotype: This may be a read error, as it is one base from a much larger clone. This rearrangement joins TRBV27 to TRBJ1-6; D not resolved. The CDR3 runs 15 residues. The germline CDR1 and CDR2 sequences are MNHEY and SMNVEV (reference sequence). CDR3 coding DNA: TGTGCCAGCAGTTTATCGGGAAACAATAATTCACCCCCCCACTTT. This translates into CASSLSGNNNSPPHF.

This clonotype was observed many times. V gene TRBV20-1 combines with J gene TRBJ1-5, with a possible D match to TRBD1 (5 bases). V lost 5 bases, J lost 8 bases, and 13 bases lay in between. The CDR3 is 12 residues long. Germline assignment: CDR1 DFQATT and CDR2 SNEGSKA (reference sequence). The CDR3 nucleotides are TGCAGTGCTTCACAGGTTCAGGAGCCCCAGCATTTT. Amino acid sequence: CSASQVQEPQHF.

Comments on this clonotype: Given a much more abundant clone one base away, this may be a read error. The gene calls are TRBV2 and TRBJ1-1; D is unclear. The CDR3 contains 11 residues. CDR1 is SNHLY, CDR2 FYNNEI, per germline. CDR3 in amino acids: CVSRGYTEAFF. DNA for the CDR3: TGTGTCAGCCGGGGTTACACTGAAGCTTTCTTT.

This clonotype was seen ten or more times. The chain combines TRBV11-2 with TRBJ2-7; D gene uncertain. Germline V CDR1 and CDR2: SGHAT, FQNNGV. The length of the CDR3 is 14 residues. Trimming removed 0 bases at V and 2 bases at J, with 8 bases between. The CDR3 nucleotides read TGTGCCAGCAGCTTAGAGGTAGTTACCTACGAGCAGTACTTC. It specifies CASSLEVVTYEQYF.

This clonotype showed up many times. The gene calls are TRBV7-9 and TRBJ2-1; TRBD1 matches at 7 bases. The trim removed 11 bases at V and 4 bases at J, leaving 11 bases unmatched. The length of the CDR3 is 14 residues. Germline V gives CDR1 SEHNR, CDR2 FQNEAQ (reference sequence). In DNA form, the CDR3 reads TGTGCCGTTCCAAGACAGGGTGGTTACAATGAGCAGTTCTTC. Its translation is CAVPRQGGYNEQFF.

This clonotype occurred many times. The genes are TRBV9 and TRBJ2-2, with D perhaps TRBD2 (5 bases). CDR1 and CDR2 (germline): SGDLS, YYNGEE. V lost 2 bases and J 2 bases, leaving 7 bases between the germline ends. The CDR3 sequence is 14 residues long. In DNA form, the CDR3 reads TGTGCCAGCAGCGTGACGGGAAACACCGGGGAGCTGTTTTTT. It is translated as CASSVTGNTGELFF.

The chain recombines TRBV3-1 with TRBJ1-3, with D maybe TRBD1 (5 bases). The CDR3 has 16 residues. V lost 0 bases and J 0 bases, leaving 9 bases between the germline ends. The germline V gene has CDR1 LGHDT and CDR2 YNNKEL (reference sequence). The CDR3 region has the DNA TGTGCCAGCAGCCAAGATCGGGGCTACTCTGGAAACACCATATATTTT. This gives the protein CASSQDRGYSGNTIYF.

This clonotype was recorded many times. This sequence joins TRBV18 and TRBJ1-1, with a tentative D call TRBD1 (5 bases). The CDR3 has 16 amino acids. In germline, CDR1 is KGHSH, CDR2 LQKENI. Between the trimmed V and J ends, which lost 2 bases and 1 base, there was a span of 14 bases. The CDR3 spells CASSPSGQGGNTEAFF. DNA of the CDR3: TGTGCCAGCTCACCATCAGGGCAAGGAGGGAACACTGAAGCTTTCTTT.

This clonotype was observed at least ten times. The chain is built from TRBV15 and TRBJ2-3; D is uncertain. The germline V gene encodes CDR1 LNHNV and CDR2 YYDKDF (reference sequence). The CDR3 consists of 16 residues. Trimming pared 2 bases from V and 5 bases from J, leaving 17 bases between. CDR3 nucleotides: TGTGCCACCAGCAGACGCCAGACAAACCCTCAAGATACGCAGTATTTT. Protein product: CATSRRQTNPQDTQYF.

Turning to this clonotype: One base away lies a much larger clone, so this may be a sequencing read error. The V and J genes are TRBV24-1 and TRBJ1-5, with D uncertain. CDR1 is KGHDR and CDR2 is SFDVKD in the germline V gene. V was trimmed by 6 bases and J by 4 bases, leaving 12 bases between them. The CDR3 extends over 14 amino acids. CDR3: CATSPAVMNQPQHF. The CDR3 DNA reads as TGTGCCACCAGTCCCGCCGTGATGAATCAGCCCCAGCATTTT.

This clonotype was seen many times. The chain recombines TRBV11-2 with TRBJ2-7, with D perhaps assigned TRBD1 or TRBD2 (6 bases each). The length of the CDR3 is 15 residues. The V and J ends lost 2 bases and 3 bases respectively, with 14 bases between them. Looked up from germline, CDR1 is SGHAT and CDR2 is FQNNGV. The CDR3 nucleotides are TGTGCCAGCAGCTTATTGGGGGGCTTGGGCTACGAGCAGTACTTC. Protein product: CASSLLGGLGYEQYF.

This clonotype has a count of ten or more. As DNA, the CDR3 is TGTGCCAGCGACAATGGGGTGAACCTCGGTGGGGGGAACACCGGGGAGCTGTTTTTT. It is translated as CASDNGVNLGGGNTGELFF. The rearrangement uses TRBV7-9 and TRBJ2-2; D possibly uses TRBD1 or TRBD2 (5 bases each). Germline lookup yields CDR1 SEHNR and CDR2 FQNEAQ (reference sequence). This CDR3 has 19 amino acids. Trimming stripped 8 bases from V and 1 base from J, with 26 bases between.

This clonotype was observed many times. The V call is TRBV20-1, the J call TRBJ2-5, with D perhaps TRBD2 (5 bases). Germline V lookup: CDR1 DFQATT, CDR2 SNEGSKA (reference sequence). Trimming pared 5 bases from V and 4 bases from J, leaving 14 bases between. This CDR3 is built from 13 residues. CDR3 in amino acids: CSAPTIIGETQYF. In DNA, the CDR3 is TGCAGTGCTCCGACTATTATTGGAGAGACCCAGTACTTC.

This clonotype was found many times. The chain has TRBV27 and TRBJ2-3; maybe TRBD2 (6 bases). V was pared by 2 bases and J by 2 bases, with 23 bases between. Germline V lookup: CDR1 MNHEY, CDR2 SMNVEV (reference sequence). This CDR3 contains 19 residues. CDR3 coding DNA: TGTGCCAGCAGTTTAAAACCGGGGGTTTTACTCACTTTCACAGATACGCAGTATTTT. Encoded protein: CASSLKPGVLLTFTDTQYF.

This rearrangement joins TRBV7-2 to TRBJ1-2; D unclear. Germline V gene lookup returns CDR1 SGHTA and CDR2 FQGNSA. The CDR3 covers 14 residues. Trimming cost V 5 bases and J 4 bases, with 14 bases left between them. The CDR3 nucleotides are TGTGCCAGCAGCCTTGACGGACCCATCTATGGCTACACCTTC. Translating gives CASSLDGPIYGYTF.

This clonotype has a count of ten or more. The J gene is TRBJ2-7, the V gene TRBV7-9, with D tentatively TRBD2 (5 bases). Trimming pared 1 base from V and 5 bases from J, leaving 9 bases between. CDR1 is SEHNR, CDR2 FQNEAQ, per germline (reference sequence). This CDR3 spans 13 amino acids. The CDR3 bases are TGTGCCAGCAGCTTAGGCGGGCACGACGAGCAGTACTTC. Its protein is CASSLGGHDEQYF.

As concerns this clonotype: This may come from a read error, since a much larger clone is one base off. The CDR3 is CSARGASGVTTDTQYF. In DNA form, the CDR3 reads TGCAGTGCTAGAGGCGCTAGCGGGGTGACCACAGATACGCAGTATTTT. The chain joins TRBV20-1 to TRBJ2-3; 9 bases agree with TRBD2. V shed 1 base, J shed 2 bases, and the junction held 7 bases outside the gene matches. Germline CDR1 is DFQATT and CDR2 is SNEGSKA (reference sequence). The CDR3 extends over 16 amino acids.

At least ten counts were recorded for this clonotype. The chain links TRBV7-9 to TRBJ1-1; 11 bases map to TRBD1. The V gene end was trimmed by 5 bases and the J gene end by 0 bases; junction bases not matched to a gene: 2. Germline V lookup: CDR1 SEHNR, CDR2 FQNEAQ (reference sequence). This CDR3 comprises 15 residues. The CDR3 nucleotides read TGTGCCAGCAGCGAGGGACAGGGGGTGAACACTGAAGCTTTCTTT. It yields the protein CASSEGQGVNTEAFF.

Concerning this clonotype itself: Possible read error: a much larger clone is one base away. The gene calls are TRBV2 and TRBJ1-6; D remains ambiguous. The CDR3 is made up of 14 amino acids. The germline V and J ends were trimmed by 4 bases and 14 bases, with 18 bases remaining between them. Germline lookup yields CDR1 SNHLY and CDR2 FYNNEI. The CDR3 spells CASSGAGIASSLHF. The CDR3 nucleotides are TGTGCCAGCAGTGGCGCGGGGATCGCCTCATCCCTCCACTTT. Combining the CDR3 with reference TRBV2 and TRBJ1-6 gives the whole variable domain EPEVTQTPSHQVTQMGQEVILRCVPISNHLYFYWYRQILGQKVEFLVSFYNNEISEKSEIFDDQFSVERPDGSNFTLKIRSTKLEDSAMYFCASSGAGIASSLHFGNGTRLTVT.

The chain has TRBV5-1 and TRBJ1-3; D is unclear. Looked up from germline, CDR1 is SGHRS and CDR2 is YFSETQ. This CDR3 spans 17 amino acids. The V end lost 0 bases, the J end lost 0 bases, and 13 bases lay between the germline ends. Here the CDR3 DNA reads TGCGCCAGCAGCTTGGTCCCACAATCAGTCTCTGGAAACACCATATATTTT. Its protein product is CASSLVPQSVSGNTIYF. The full variable domain, its missing parts supplied by reference TRBV5-1 and TRBJ1-3, is KAGVTQTPRYLIKTRGQQVTLSCSPISGHRSVSWYQQTPGQGLQFLFEYFSETQRNKGNFPGRFSGRQFSNSRSEMNVSTLELGDSALYLCASSLVPQSVSGNTIYFGEGSWLTVV.

The chain carries TRBV19 and TRBJ1-2; perhaps TRBD1 as D (6 bases). The CDR3 length is 11 residues. CDR1 LNHDA and CDR2 SQIVND come from the germline V gene (reference sequence). Trimming stripped 6 bases from V and 10 bases from J, with 12 bases between. CDR3 protein: CASRKQGDYTF. The CDR3 DNA reads TGTGCCAGTAGAAAACAGGGAGACTACACCTTC.